The 24 T cell receptor beta chains reported below all come from one sample, sequenced in a study of PD-L1 blockade in urothelial cancer. The time point is: peripheral blood 6 weeks after treatment start. Repertoires were generated with immunoSEQ multiplex PCR, while TCRdb's copy carries only in-frame clones and drops some. This table holds about 51,000 clones, 88% found once. The specimen was PBMCs, collected around atezolizumab (anti-PD-L1) treatment. Every receptor here comes from a man in his sixties with urothelial cancer.

This chain links TRBV29-1 with TRBJ2-3, with 7 nucleotides matching TRBD2. This CDR3 comprises 14 residues. The J segment lost 2 bases and the V segment lost 5 bases, leaving 7 bases of the junction unmatched. Germline CDR1 is SQVTM and CDR2 is ANQGSEA. CDR3 sequence reads: CSVCPSGYTDTQYF. CDR3 in DNA: TGCAGCGTTTGTCCTAGCGGATACACAGATACGCAGTATTTT.

The chain has TRBV13 and TRBJ2-3; D gene uncertain. Germline V gives CDR1 PRHDT, CDR2 FYEKMQ (reference sequence). The CDR3 covers 13 residues. The V gene lost 0 bases and the J gene lost 2 bases, with 3 bases spanning the gap. The DNA for the CDR3 is TGTGCCAGCAGCTTAGGTATCACAGATACGCAGTATTTT. This gives the protein CASSLGITDTQYF.

The chain carries TRBV6-1 and TRBJ1-4; 9 bases are a match to TRBD1. This CDR3 has 15 residues. J was trimmed by 8 bases and V by 4 bases; bases with no gene match: 8. Germline CDR1 is MNHNS and CDR2 is SASEGT. The CDR3 loop is CASSADRGLWEKLFF. DNA for the CDR3: TGTGCCAGCAGTGCGGACAGGGGTCTTTGGGAAAAACTGTTTTTT.

The V call is TRBV28, the J call TRBJ1-1; D gene uncertain. V lost 4 bases, J lost 9 bases, and 9 bases lay in between. CDR3 size: 11 residues. CDR1 is MDHEN and CDR2 is SYDVKM in the germline V gene. CDR3 bases: TGTGCCAGCAGTTCTTCAACTAAAGCTTTCTTT. It yields the protein CASSSSTKAFF.

The chain joins TRBV9 to TRBJ2-1, with D unclear. Trimming stripped 1 base from V and 3 bases from J, with 8 bases between. The germline CDR1 and CDR2 sequences are SGDLS and YYNGEE. The CDR3 has 14 amino acids. The chain's CDR3 is CASSVLSGYNEQFF. CDR3 bases: TGTGCCAGCAGCGTATTATCCGGCTACAATGAGCAGTTCTTC.

V is TRBV9 and J is TRBJ1-3; D gene ambiguous. The germline V and J ends were trimmed by 1 base and 8 bases, with 4 bases remaining between them. In germline, CDR1 is SGDLS, CDR2 YYNGEE. The length of the CDR3 is 11 residues. The CDR3 sequence is CASSVTDTIYF. DNA of the CDR3: TGTGCCAGCAGCGTAACAGACACCATATATTTT.

The rearrangement uses TRBV7-3 and TRBJ2-1; 7 bases line up with TRBD2. Germline loops: CDR1 SGHTA, CDR2 FQGTGA. The CDR3 length is 14 residues. The V and J ends lost 4 bases and 7 bases, in that order; junction bases with no gene match: 7. The CDR3 is CASSSNPGGNEQFF. In nucleotides, the CDR3 is TGTGCCAGCAGCTCCAACCCGGGGGGTAATGAGCAGTTCTTC.

A few counts support this clone. J is TRBJ1-3 and V is TRBV9; no reliable D call. The CDR3 spans 15 residues. With 2 bases removed from V and 3 bases from J, the gap between germline ends came to 12 bases. From germline, CDR1 is SGDLS and CDR2 YYNGEE. This chain's CDR3 is CASSVQEGYGNTIYF. In nucleotides, the CDR3 is TGTGCCAGCAGCGTCCAGGAGGGATATGGAAACACCATATATTTT.

This rearrangement joins TRBV15 to TRBJ1-6, with 10 bases matching TRBD1. V lost 3 bases and J lost 0; bases outside the gene matches: 2. Germline V lookup: CDR1 LNHNV, CDR2 YYDKDF (reference sequence). There are 17 residues in the CDR3. The CDR3 reads CATSSRDRGSYNSPLHF. DNA for the CDR3: TGTGCCACCAGCAGCCGGGACAGGGGCTCCTATAATTCACCCCTCCACTTT. The full variable domain, completed using reference TRBV15 and TRBJ1-6, is DAMVIQNPRYQVTQFGKPVTLSCSQTLNHNVMYWYQQKSSQAPKLLFHYYDKDFNNEADTPDNFQSRRPNTSFCFLDIRSPGLGDTAMYLCATSSRDRGSYNSPLHFGNGTRLTVT.

This sequence joins TRBV18 and TRBJ1-4, with 9 bases aligning to TRBD1. The CDR3 length is 17 residues. Germline values: CDR1 KGHSH, CDR2 LQKENI. The V and J ends lost 0 bases and 6 bases, in that order; junction bases with no gene match: 8. The CDR3 sequence: CASSPPFGTGLDEKLFF. The CDR3 nucleotides read TGTGCCAGCTCACCACCGTTCGGGACAGGGCTTGATGAAAAACTGTTTTTT.

This clone is medium-sized. The chain combines TRBV27 with TRBJ1-1, with D perhaps TRBD1 (5 bases). V was clipped by 0 bases and J by 1 base, with 9 bases between them. The CDR3 runs to 15 residues. CDR1 and CDR2 (germline): MNHEY, SMNVEV (reference sequence). CDR3 protein: CASSLSNGANTEAFF. The CDR3 DNA reads TGTGCCAGCAGTTTATCGAATGGGGCGAACACTGAAGCTTTCTTT.

This chain links TRBV28 with TRBJ1-5; D might be TRBD1 (5 bases). Germline assignment: CDR1 MDHEN and CDR2 SYDVKM. The CDR3 has 12 residues. The V gene lost 8 bases and the J gene lost 6 bases, with 11 bases spanning the gap. CDR3 coding DNA: TGTGCCAGCGCCCGGGGGGGTCAGCCCCAGCATTTT. As protein: CASARGGQPQHF.

This chain uses TRBV18 with TRBJ1-3; D gene unclear. The CDR3 runs 16 residues. Germline CDR1 KGHSH, CDR2 LQKENI. Trimming took off 1 base at V and 0 bases at J, with 10 bases between the two ends. CDR3 loop: CASSPRIGSSGNTIYF. The CDR3, as DNA: TGTGCCAGCTCACCACGCATCGGGAGCTCTGGAAACACCATATATTTT.

This chain links TRBV25-1 with TRBJ2-7, with D unclear. Germline values: CDR1 MGHDK, CDR2 SYGVNS. The V end lost 3 bases, the J end lost 1 base, and 7 bases lay between the germline ends. This CDR3 contains 13 residues. CDR3 amino acids: CASSDLNSYEQYF. CDR3 DNA sequence: TGTGCCAGCAGTGACTTAAATTCCTACGAGCAGTACTTC.

The CDR3 protein is CASSLGGGYGYGYTF. The CDR3, as DNA: TGTGCCAGCAGCTTAGGTGGGGGGTATGGCTATGGCTACACCTTC. This chain joins TRBV7-8 and TRBJ1-2; tentative D call: TRBD1 (5 bases). V was shortened by 1 base and J by 4 bases, with 13 bases between the two germline ends. Germline CDR1 reads SGHVS; CDR2 reads FQNEAQ. The CDR3 sequence is 15 residues long.

The gene calls are TRBV30 and TRBJ1-6; the match to TRBD1 covers 11 bases. The CDR3 has 14 residues. Germline CDR1 and CDR2: GTSNPN and SVGIG (reference sequence). The V segment lost 3 bases and the J segment 10 bases; nucleotides outside the gene matches: 5. Here the CDR3 reads CAWRGQGVGSPLHF. The DNA of the CDR3 is TGTGCCTGGAGGGGACAGGGGGTTGGGTCACCCCTCCACTTT.

Worth noting for this clone: The same CDR3 also results from other DNA sequences found in this sample. The chain recombines TRBV5-1 with TRBJ1-2; TRBD1 might be the D (5 bases). The CDR3 covers 14 residues. From germline, CDR1 is SGHRS and CDR2 YFSETQ. Trimming cost V 0 bases and J 5 bases, with 11 bases left between them. The CDR3 DNA is TGCGCCAGCAGCTTGGGGGGGGACTTTTATGGCTACACCTTC. Its protein is CASSLGGDFYGYTF.

The rearrangement joins TRBV19 to TRBJ2-3, with TRBD2 identical over 10 bases. J lost 6 bases, V lost 3 bases, and 9 bases had no gene match. The CDR3 extends over 16 amino acids. In germline, CDR1 is LNHDA, CDR2 SQIVND (reference sequence). CDR3 region: CASSIIAGGLGDTQYF. As DNA, the CDR3 is TGTGCCAGTAGTATTATAGCGGGAGGCTTGGGGGATACGCAGTATTTT.

The CDR3 DNA is TGTGCCAGCAGCTCCGACAGGTCTAATGAAAAACTGTTTTTT. Residues: CASSSDRSNEKLFF. This chain joins TRBV7-9 and TRBJ1-4; tentatively, D is TRBD1 (6 bases). CDR3 length: 14 amino acids. CDR1 is SEHNR, CDR2 FQNEAQ, per germline (reference sequence). With 4 bases removed from V and 3 bases from J, the gap between germline ends came to 9 bases.

This clone has a single count. The chain recombines TRBV7-8 with TRBJ2-1; D might be TRBD2 (5 bases). The CDR3 extends over 15 amino acids. The germline V gene encodes CDR1 SGHVS and CDR2 FQNEAQ. Trimming left V 5 bases short and J 4 bases short, with 15 bases between. CDR3 nucleotides: TGTGCCAGCAGCCCCCTCGGGGTAGCTTACAATGAGCAGTTCTTC. Its protein is CASSPLGVAYNEQFF.

J is TRBJ2-4 and V is TRBV5-1; 7 bases align to TRBD1. V shed 4 bases, J shed 1 base, and the junction held 2 bases outside the gene matches. Germline-derived CDR1 and CDR2 are SGHRS and YFSETQ. The CDR3 runs 14 residues. CDR3 nucleotide sequence: TGCGCCAGCAGCGTGGACAGGGCCAAAAACATTCAGTACTTC. Translating gives CASSVDRAKNIQYF.

The chain joins TRBV5-1 to TRBJ2-1; 7 bases line up with TRBD2. Germline V gene lookup returns CDR1 SGHRS and CDR2 YFSETQ. CDR3 length equals 16 residues. The trim removed 3 bases at V and 1 base at J, leaving 7 bases unmatched. The CDR3 nucleotides are TGCGCCAGCAGCTCGGAGACTAGCTGGTCCTACAATGAGCAGTTCTTC. Its protein product is CASSSETSWSYNEQFF. The variable domain in full, with the rest retrieved from reference TRBV5-1 and TRBJ2-1, is KAGVTQTPRYLIKTRGQQVTLSCSPISGHRSVSWYQQTPGQGLQFLFEYFSETQRNKGNFPGRFSGRQFSNSRSEMNVSTLELGDSALYLCASSSETSWSYNEQFFGPGTRLTVL.

V is TRBV18 and J is TRBJ1-5; D may be TRBD1 (5 bases). V was clipped by 2 bases and J by 9 bases, with 11 bases between them. The germline CDR1 and CDR2 sequences are KGHSH and LQKENI. The CDR3 totals 13 residues. CDR3 loop: CASSPDSVGPQHF. DNA of the CDR3: TGTGCCAGCTCACCAGACAGCGTGGGGCCCCAGCATTTT.

This clone has more than one count but fewer than ten. V gene TRBV6-1 combines with J gene TRBJ1-2; 9 nucleotides match TRBD1. Germline lookup yields CDR1 MNHNS and CDR2 SASEGT. CDR3 size: 15 residues. Unmatched junction bases numbered 3, after V lost 4 bases and J lost 0 bases. The CDR3 loop reads CASSGTGGTNYGYTF. The DNA for the CDR3 is TGTGCCAGCAGTGGCACAGGGGGCACTAACTATGGCTACACCTTC.